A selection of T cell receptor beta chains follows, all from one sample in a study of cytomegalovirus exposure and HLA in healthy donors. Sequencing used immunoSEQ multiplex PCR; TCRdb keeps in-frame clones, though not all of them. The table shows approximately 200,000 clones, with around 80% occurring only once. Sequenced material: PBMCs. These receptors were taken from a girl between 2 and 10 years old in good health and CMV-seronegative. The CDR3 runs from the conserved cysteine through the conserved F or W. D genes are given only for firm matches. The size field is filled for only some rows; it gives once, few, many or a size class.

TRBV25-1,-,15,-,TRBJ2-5,TGTGCCACAGCTACCCTTGGGGGGATCCAAGAGACCCAGTACTTC,CATATLGGIQETQYF
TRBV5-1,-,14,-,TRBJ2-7,TGCGCCAGCAGCCCTGTGCCGACATCCTACGAGCAGTACTTC,CASSPVPTSYEQYF
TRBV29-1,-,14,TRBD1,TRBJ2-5,TGCAGCGTTGATGGGACAGGGGGCTCAGAGACCCAGTACTTC,CSVDGTGGSETQYF
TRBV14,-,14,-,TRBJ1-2,TGTGCCAGCAGCCAAGCGCTCGTCGCGAATGGCTACACCTTC,CASSQALVANGYTF
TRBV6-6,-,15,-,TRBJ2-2,TGTGCCAGCAGTTATGGGAGGGGGGGTACCGGGGAGCTGTTTTTT,CASSYGRGGTGELFF
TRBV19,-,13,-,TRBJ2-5,TGTGCCAGTGCCCGTTCAGGAGGGGAGACCCAGTACTTC,CASARSGGETQYF
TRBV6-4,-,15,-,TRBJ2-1,TGTGCCAGCAGTGACTCGAGCGGGTATTACAATGAGCAGTTCTTC,CASSDSSGYYNEQFF
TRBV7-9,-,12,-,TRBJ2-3,TGTGCCAGCAGCTACGAGGGCGGTAAGCAGTATTTT,CASSYEGGKQYF
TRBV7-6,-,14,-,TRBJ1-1,TGTGCCAGCAGCGCCCAGTCCATGAACACTGAAGCTTTCTTT,CASSAQSMNTEAFF
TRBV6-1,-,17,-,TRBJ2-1,TGTGCCAGCAGTGAAGCATCGCCAGGGTATAGTCGAGATGAGCAGTTCTTC,CASSEASPGYSRDEQFF
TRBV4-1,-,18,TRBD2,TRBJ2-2,TGCGCCAGCAGCCAAGTTCAAGGACTAGCGGGAGGCACCGGGGAGCTGTTTTTT,CASSQVQGLAGGTGELFF
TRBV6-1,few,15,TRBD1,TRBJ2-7,TGTGCCAGCAAAATGAACAGGGGCAGTTTATACGAGCAGTACTTC,CASKMNRGSLYEQYF
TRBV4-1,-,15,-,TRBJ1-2,TGCGCCAGCAGCCCTAGACAGAAAGTAGGCTATGGCTACACCTTC,CASSPRQKVGYGYTF
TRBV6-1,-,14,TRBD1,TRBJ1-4,TGTGCCAGCAGTAGCCCAGGGGGTAATGAAAAACTGTTTTTT,CASSSPGGNEKLFF
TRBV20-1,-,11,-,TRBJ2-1,TGCAGTGCTAGAGAAAGGGGTGAGCAGTTCTTC,CSARERGEQFF
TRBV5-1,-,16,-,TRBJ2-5,TGCGCCAGCAGCTTGAACGCGGGACAGACACAAGAGACCCAGTACTTC,CASSLNAGQTQETQYF
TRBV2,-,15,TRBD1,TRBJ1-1,TGTGCCAGCAGTGGTAGGGACAGAACTAACACTGAAGCTTTCTTT,CASSGRDRTNTEAFF
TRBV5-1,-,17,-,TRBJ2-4,TGCGCCAGCAGCCATCCACCCGGGACCCCCGGAGGGAACATTCAGTACTTC,CASSHPPGTPGGNIQYF
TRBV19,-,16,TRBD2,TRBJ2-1,TGTGCCAGTAGACCTCTCCTCGCGGGAGCTAGGGATGAGCAGTTCTTC,CASRPLLAGARDEQFF
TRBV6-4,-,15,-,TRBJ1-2,TGTGCCAGCAGTGAAAATACTGCGAACTATGCGGGCTACACCTTC,CASSENTANYAGYTF
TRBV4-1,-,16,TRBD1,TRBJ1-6,TGCGCCAGCAGCCATCGGGACAGCTCCTATAATTCACCCCTCCACTTT,CASSHRDSSYNSPLHF
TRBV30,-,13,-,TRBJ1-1,TGTGCCTGGAGTAGATCGAGAAACACTGAAGCTTTCTTT,CAWSRSRNTEAFF
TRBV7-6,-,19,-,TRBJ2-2,TGTGCCAGCAGCTTAGAAGTCAAAGGATTCAGGGTAGACACCGGGGAGCTGTTTTTT,CASSLEVKGFRVDTGELFF
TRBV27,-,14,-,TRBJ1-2,TGTGCCAGCAGGGGGCTCGGGGGTGGGGCTGGCTACACCTTC,CASRGLGGGAGYTF
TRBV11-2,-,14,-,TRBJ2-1,TGTGCCAGCAGCCCGGACATAGGATCCCCTGAGCAGTTCTTC,CASSPDIGSPEQFF
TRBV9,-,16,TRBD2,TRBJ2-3,TGTGCCAGCAGCGTCGGGCTAGCGGGAGGCACAGATACGCAGTATTTT,CASSVGLAGGTDTQYF
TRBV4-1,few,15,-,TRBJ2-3,TGCGCCAGCAGCCAAGGGGCAGGGGGCACAGATACGCAGTATTTT,CASSQGAGGTDTQYF